Presented here are 2 T cell receptor beta chains from one specimen sequenced in a study of blood T cell repertoires in COVID-19. Produced via immunoSEQ multiplex PCR; TCRdb's table is partial and in-frame only. The sample records about 370,000 clones, more than 70% being singletons. Sequenced sample: peripheral blood. The receptors here all came from a woman aged 25-40 years with COVID-19, enrolled during active disease.

V usage is TRBV6-5 and J usage is TRBJ2-3, with D perhaps matching TRBD2 (6 bases). Looked up from germline, CDR1 is MNHEY and CDR2 is SVGAGI. The CDR3 is 16 residues long. Trimming shortened V by 4 bases and J by 0 bases, and 14 bases separated the two germline ends. The CDR3 is CASSSRGRASTDTQYF. CDR3 coding DNA: TGTGCCAGCAGTTCACGGGGGAGAGCTAGCACAGATACGCAGTATTTT.

The V and J genes are TRBV6-2 or TRBV6-3 and TRBJ2-3; 11 bases align to TRBD2. CDR1 is MNHEY, CDR2 SVGEGT, per germline. The CDR3 extends over 14 amino acids. V lost 5 bases and J lost 5; bases outside the gene matches: 3. In DNA form, the CDR3 reads TGTGCCAGCAGTCTCGGACTAGCGGGAGATACGCAGTATTTT. Translation: CASSLGLAGDTQYF.